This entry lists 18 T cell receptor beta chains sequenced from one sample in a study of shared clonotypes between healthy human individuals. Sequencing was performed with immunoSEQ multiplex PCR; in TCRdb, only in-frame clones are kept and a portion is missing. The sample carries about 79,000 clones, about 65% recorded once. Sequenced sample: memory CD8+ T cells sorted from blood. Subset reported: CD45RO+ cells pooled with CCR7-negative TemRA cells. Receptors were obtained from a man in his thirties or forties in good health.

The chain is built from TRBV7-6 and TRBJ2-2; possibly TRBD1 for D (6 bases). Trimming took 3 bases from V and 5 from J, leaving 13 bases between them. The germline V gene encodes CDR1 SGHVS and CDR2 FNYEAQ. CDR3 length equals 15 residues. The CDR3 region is CASSFKGVGTGELFF. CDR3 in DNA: TGTGCCAGCAGCTTCAAGGGGGTCGGTACCGGGGAGCTGTTTTTT.

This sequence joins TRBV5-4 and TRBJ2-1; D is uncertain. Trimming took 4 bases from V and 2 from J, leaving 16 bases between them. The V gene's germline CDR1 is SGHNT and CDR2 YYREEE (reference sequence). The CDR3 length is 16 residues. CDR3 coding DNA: TGTGCCAGCAGCATATCCCACGAACCTGCCTACAATGAGCAGTTCTTC. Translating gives CASSISHEPAYNEQFF. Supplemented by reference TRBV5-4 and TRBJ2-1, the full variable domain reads ETGVTQSPTHLIKTRGQQVTLRCSSQSGHNTVSWYQQALGQGPQFIFQYYREEENGRGNFPPRFSGLQFPNYSSELNVNALELDDSALYLCASSISHEPAYNEQFFGPGTRLTVL.

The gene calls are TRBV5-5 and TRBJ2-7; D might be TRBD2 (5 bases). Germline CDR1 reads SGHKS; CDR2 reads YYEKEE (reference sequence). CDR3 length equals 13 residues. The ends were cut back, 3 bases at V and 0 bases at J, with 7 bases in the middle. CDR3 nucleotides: TGTGCCAGCAGCTACGGGGTCTCCTACGAGCAGTACTTC. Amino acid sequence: CASSYGVSYEQYF.

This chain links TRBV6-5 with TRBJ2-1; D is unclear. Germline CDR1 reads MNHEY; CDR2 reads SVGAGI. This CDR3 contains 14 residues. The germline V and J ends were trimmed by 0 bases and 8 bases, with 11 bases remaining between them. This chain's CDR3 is CASSYSWTSYEQFF. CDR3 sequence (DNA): TGTGCCAGCAGTTACTCCTGGACGTCTTATGAGCAGTTCTTC.

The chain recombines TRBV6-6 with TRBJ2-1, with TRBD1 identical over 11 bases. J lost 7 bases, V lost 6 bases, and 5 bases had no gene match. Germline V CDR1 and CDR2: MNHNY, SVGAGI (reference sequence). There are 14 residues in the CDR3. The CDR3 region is CASSPGTGGNEQFF. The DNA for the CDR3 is TGTGCCAGCAGCCCCGGGACAGGGGGGAATGAGCAGTTCTTC.

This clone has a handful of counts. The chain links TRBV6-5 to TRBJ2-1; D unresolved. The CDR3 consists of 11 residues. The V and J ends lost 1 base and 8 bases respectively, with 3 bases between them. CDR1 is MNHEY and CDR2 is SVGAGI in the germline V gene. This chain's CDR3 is CASSYFHEQFF. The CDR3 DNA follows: TGTGCCAGCAGTTACTTCCATGAGCAGTTCTTC.

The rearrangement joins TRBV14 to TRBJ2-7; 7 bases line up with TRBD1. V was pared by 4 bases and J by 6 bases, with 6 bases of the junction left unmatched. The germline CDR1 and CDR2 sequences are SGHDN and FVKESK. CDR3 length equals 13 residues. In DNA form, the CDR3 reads TGTGCCAGCAGCCTAGACAGGGTCCTCGAGCAGTACTTC. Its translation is CASSLDRVLEQYF.

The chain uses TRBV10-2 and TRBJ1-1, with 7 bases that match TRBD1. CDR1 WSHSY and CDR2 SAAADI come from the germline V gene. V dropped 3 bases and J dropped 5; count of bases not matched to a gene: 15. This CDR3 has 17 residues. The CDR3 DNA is TGCGCCAGCAGTGATTTCAAGGGACAGCGAGGAGGAACTGAAGCTTTCTTT. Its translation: CASSDFKGQRGGTEAFF.

The CDR3 here is CASSERASGRNEQYF. The CDR3, as DNA: TGTGCCAGCAGTGAAAGGGCTAGCGGGAGGAACGAGCAGTACTTC. This chain links TRBV25-1 with TRBJ2-7; 11 bases match TRBD2. Germline values: CDR1 MGHDK, CDR2 SYGVNS. V was clipped by 2 bases and J by 5 bases; unmatched bases: 5. The CDR3 covers 15 residues.

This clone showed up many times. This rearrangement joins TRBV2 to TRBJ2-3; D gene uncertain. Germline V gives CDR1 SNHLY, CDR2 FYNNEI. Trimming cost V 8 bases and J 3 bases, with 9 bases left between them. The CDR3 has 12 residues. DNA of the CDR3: TGTGCCAGCCAACCTAGAACAGATACGCAGTATTTT. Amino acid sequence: CASQPRTDTQYF.

In DNA, the CDR3 is TGCGCCAGCAGTGCGTACTCCTACGAGCAGTACTTC. This encodes CASSAYSYEQYF. The V call is TRBV10-1, the J call TRBJ2-7; D not resolved. The CDR3 extends over 12 amino acids. The V and J ends lost 4 bases and 0 bases respectively, with 4 bases between them. Germline lookup yields CDR1 WNHNN and CDR2 SYGVQD (reference sequence).

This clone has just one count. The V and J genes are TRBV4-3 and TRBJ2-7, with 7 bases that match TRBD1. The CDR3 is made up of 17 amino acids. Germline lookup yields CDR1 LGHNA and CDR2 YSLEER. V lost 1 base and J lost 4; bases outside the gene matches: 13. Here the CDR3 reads CASSQGIQQGLIYEQYF. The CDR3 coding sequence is TGCGCCAGCAGCCAAGGGATACAACAGGGGTTGATTTACGAGCAGTACTTC.

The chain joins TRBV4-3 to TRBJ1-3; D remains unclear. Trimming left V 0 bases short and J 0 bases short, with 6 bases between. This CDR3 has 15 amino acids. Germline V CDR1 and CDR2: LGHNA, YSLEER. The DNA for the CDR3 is TGCGCCAGCAGCCAAGAAGGGATCTCTGGAAACACCATATATTTT. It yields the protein CASSQEGISGNTIYF.

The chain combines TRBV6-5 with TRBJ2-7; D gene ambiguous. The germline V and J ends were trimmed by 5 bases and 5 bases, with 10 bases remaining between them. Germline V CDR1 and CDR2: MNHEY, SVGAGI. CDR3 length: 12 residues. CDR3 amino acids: CASSPPVHEQYF. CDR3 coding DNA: TGTGCCAGCAGTCCCCCCGTCCACGAGCAGTACTTC.

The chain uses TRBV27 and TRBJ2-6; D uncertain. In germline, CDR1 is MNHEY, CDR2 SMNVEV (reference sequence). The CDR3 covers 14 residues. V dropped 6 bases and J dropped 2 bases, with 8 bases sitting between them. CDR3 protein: CASSPPPGANVLTF. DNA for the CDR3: TGTGCCAGCAGCCCCCCCCCTGGGGCCAACGTCCTGACTTTC.

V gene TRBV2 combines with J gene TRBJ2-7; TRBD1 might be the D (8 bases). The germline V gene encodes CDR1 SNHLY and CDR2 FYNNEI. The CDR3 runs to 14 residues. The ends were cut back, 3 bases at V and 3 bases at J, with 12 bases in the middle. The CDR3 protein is CASSEDRDYYEQYF. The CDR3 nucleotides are TGTGCCAGCAGTGAGGACAGGGACTACTACGAGCAGTACTTC.

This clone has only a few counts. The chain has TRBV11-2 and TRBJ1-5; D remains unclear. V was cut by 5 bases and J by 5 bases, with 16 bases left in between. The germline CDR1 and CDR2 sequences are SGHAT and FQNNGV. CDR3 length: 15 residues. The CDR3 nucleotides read TGTGCCAGCAGCAAATCTTCGGGCGCGGATCAGCCCCAGCATTTT. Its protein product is CASSKSSGADQPQHF. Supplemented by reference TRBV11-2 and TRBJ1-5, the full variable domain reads EAGVAQSPRYKIIEKRQSVAFWCNPISGHATLYWYQQILGQGPKLLIQFQNNGVVDDSQLPKDRFSAERLKGVDSTLKIQPAKLEDSAVYLCASSKSSGADQPQHFGDGTRLSIL.

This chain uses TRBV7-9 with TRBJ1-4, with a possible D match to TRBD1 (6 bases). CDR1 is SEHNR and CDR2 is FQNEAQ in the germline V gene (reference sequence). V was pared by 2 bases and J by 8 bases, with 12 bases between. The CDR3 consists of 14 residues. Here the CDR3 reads CASSLRGAQEKLFF. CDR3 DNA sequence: TGTGCCAGCAGCTTAAGGGGGGCGCAAGAAAAACTGTTTTTT.